The T cell receptor beta chain under discussion was sequenced for a study of T cell changes during pregnancy in multiple sclerosis. Produced via immunoSEQ multiplex PCR; TCRdb's table is partial and in-frame only. The sample contains tens of thousands of clones, around 91% of which appear only once. Germline CDR1 reads SNHLY; CDR2 reads FYNNEI. V shed 6 bases and J shed 5 bases, with 19 bases lying between them. CDR3 size: 15 residues. This chain links TRBV2 with TRBJ2-5; a weak D match, TRBD1 (6 bases). The clonotype was recovered from a female donor with multiple sclerosis, enrolled in a pregnancy study. The input for sequencing was CD4+ T cells from peripheral blood mononuclear cells, taken in the second trimester of pregnancy. CDR3 nucleotides: TGTGCCAGCAGATCCCGGGACACCCCCTGGGAGACCCAGTACTTC. Amino acid sequence: CASRSRDTPWETQYF. The full variable domain, with the rest looked up from reference TRBV2 and TRBJ2-5, is EPEVTQTPSHQVTQMGQEVILRCVPISNHLYFYWYRQILGQKVEFLVSFYNNEISEKSEIFDDQFSVERPDGSNFTLKIRSTKLEDSAMYFCASRSRDTPWETQYFGPGTRLLVL.